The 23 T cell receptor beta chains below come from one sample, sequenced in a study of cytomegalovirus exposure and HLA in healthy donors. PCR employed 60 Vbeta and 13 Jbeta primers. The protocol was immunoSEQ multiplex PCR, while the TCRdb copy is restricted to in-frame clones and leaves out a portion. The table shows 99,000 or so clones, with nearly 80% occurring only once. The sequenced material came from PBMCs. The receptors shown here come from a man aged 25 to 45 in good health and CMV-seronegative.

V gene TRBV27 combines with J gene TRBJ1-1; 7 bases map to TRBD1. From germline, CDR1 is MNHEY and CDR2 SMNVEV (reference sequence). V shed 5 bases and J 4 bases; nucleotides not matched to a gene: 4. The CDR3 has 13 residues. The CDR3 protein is CASSTGTATEAFF. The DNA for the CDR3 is TGTGCCAGCAGTACGGGGACAGCCACTGAAGCTTTCTTT.

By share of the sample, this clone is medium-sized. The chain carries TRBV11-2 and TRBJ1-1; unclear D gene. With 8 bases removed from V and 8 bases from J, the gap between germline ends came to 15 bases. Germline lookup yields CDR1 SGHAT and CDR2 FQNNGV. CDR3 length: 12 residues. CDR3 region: CASELRGKEAFF. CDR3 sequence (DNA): TGTGCCAGCGAGCTGAGAGGCAAAGAAGCTTTCTTT.

The CDR3, as DNA: TGTGCCAGCAGCCTAATACGGACAGGAACTAGCTATGGCTACACCTTC. This codes for CASSLIRTGTSYGYTF. V usage is TRBV5-4 and J usage is TRBJ1-2; 7 nucleotides agree with TRBD1. CDR1 and CDR2 from the germline V gene are SGHNT and YYREEE (reference sequence). V shed 4 bases and J 4 bases; nucleotides not matched to a gene: 13. The CDR3 totals 16 residues.

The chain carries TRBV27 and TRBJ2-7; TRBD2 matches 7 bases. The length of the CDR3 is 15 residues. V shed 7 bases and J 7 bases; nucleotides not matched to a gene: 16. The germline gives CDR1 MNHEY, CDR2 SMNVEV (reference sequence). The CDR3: CASKWASGAQVEQYF. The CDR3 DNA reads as TGTGCCAGCAAGTGGGCTAGCGGAGCTCAAGTGGAGCAGTACTTC.

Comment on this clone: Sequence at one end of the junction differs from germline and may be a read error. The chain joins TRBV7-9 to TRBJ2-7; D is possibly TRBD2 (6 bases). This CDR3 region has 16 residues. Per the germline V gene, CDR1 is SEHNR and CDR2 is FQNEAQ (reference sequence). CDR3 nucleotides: TGTTCCAGCAGCTTAGCACTGGGAGGAGACGTGTACGAGCAGTACTTC. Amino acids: CSSSLALGGDVYEQYF.

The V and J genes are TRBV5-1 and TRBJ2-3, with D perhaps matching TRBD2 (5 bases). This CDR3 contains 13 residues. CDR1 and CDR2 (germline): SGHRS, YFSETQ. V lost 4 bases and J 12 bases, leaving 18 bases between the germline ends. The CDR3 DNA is TGCGCCAGCAGCCACAGCGGAGGAGACCCACAGTATTTT. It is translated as CASSHSGGDPQYF.

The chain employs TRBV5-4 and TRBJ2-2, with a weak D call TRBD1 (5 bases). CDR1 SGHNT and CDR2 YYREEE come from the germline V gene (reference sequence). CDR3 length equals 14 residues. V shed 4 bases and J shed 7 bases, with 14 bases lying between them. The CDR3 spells CASSPGRARGELFF. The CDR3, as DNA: TGTGCCAGCAGCCCGGGCAGGGCACGCGGGGAGCTGTTTTTT.

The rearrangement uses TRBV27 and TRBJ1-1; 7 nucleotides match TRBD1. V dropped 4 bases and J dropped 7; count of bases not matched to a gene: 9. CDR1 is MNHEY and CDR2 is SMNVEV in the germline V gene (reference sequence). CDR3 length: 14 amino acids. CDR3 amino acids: CASSSRDSDCEAFF. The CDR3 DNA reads TGTGCCAGCAGTTCTCGGGACAGTGATTGTGAAGCTTTCTTT.

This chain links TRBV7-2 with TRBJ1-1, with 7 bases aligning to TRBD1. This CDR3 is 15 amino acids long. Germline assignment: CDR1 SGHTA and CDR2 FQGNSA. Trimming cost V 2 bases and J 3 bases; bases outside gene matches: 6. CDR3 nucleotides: TGTGCCAGCAGCTTATCCCCAGGGGGAGACACTGAAGCTTTCTTT. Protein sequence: CASSLSPGGDTEAFF.

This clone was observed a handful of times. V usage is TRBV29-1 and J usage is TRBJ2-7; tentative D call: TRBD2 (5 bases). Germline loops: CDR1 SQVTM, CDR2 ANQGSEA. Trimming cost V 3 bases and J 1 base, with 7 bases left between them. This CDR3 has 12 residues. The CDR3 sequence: CSVDPGSYEQYF. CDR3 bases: TGCAGCGTTGATCCGGGGTCCTACGAGCAGTACTTC.

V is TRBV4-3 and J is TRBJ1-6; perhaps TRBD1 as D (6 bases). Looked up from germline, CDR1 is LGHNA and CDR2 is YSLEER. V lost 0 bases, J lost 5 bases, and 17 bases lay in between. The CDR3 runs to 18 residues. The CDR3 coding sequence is TGCGCCAGCAGCCAAGATCGGCAGGGGAGTTGGGATAATTCACCCCTCCACTTT. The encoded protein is CASSQDRQGSWDNSPLHF.

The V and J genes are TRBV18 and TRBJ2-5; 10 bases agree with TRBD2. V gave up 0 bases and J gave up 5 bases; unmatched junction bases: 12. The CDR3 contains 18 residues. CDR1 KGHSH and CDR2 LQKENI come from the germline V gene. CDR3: CASSPPLAGTVNWETQYF. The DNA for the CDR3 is TGTGCCAGCTCACCACCACTAGCGGGGACCGTAAACTGGGAGACCCAGTACTTC.

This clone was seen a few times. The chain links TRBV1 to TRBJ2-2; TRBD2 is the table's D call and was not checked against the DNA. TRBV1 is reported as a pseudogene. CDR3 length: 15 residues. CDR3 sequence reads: CTSSLCGGAPGELFF. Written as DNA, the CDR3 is TGCACCAGCAGCCTGTGTGGGGGGGCTCCCGGGGAGCTGTTTTTT.

CDR3 DNA sequence: TGTGCCAGCAGTGTTGCCGGGAAGGACGAGCAGTACTTC. This gives the protein CASSVAGKDEQYF. This chain joins TRBV6-1 and TRBJ2-7, with a tentative D call TRBD2 (5 bases). CDR1 and CDR2 from the germline V gene are MNHNS and SASEGT. This CDR3 has 13 residues. V gave up 4 bases and J gave up 5 bases, with 12 bases separating them.

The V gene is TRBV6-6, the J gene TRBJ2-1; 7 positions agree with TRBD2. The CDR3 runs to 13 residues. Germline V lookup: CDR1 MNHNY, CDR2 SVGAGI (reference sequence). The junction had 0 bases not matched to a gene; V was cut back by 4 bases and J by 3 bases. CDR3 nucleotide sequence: TGTGCCAGCAGTTGGACTAGCTACAATGAGCAGTTCTTC. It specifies CASSWTSYNEQFF.

CDR3 in amino acids: CASSLGLAGNTGELFF. CDR3 in DNA: TGCGCCAGCAGTTTAGGACTAGCGGGTAACACCGGGGAGCTGTTTTTT. V is TRBV10-1 and J is TRBJ2-2; TRBD2 matches 11 bases. V shed 5 bases, J shed 2 bases, and the junction held 4 bases outside the gene matches. Germline CDR1 reads WNHNN; CDR2 reads SYGVQD (reference sequence). This CDR3 region has 16 residues.

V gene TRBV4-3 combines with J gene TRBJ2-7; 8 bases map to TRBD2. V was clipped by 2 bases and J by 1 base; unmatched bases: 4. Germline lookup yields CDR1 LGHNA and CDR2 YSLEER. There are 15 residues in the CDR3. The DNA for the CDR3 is TGCGCCAGCAGCCAACAAACGGGGGGGTCCTACGAGCAGTACTTC. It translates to CASSQQTGGSYEQYF.

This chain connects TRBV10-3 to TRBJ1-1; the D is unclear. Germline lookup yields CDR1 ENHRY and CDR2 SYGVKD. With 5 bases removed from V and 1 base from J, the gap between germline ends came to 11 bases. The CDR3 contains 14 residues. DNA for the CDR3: TGTGCCATCAGTAGTCTGGAGAGGAACACTGAAGCTTTCTTT. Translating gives CAISSLERNTEAFF.

CDR3 DNA: TGTGCCAGCCAAAGACAGGGCCCGGAGACCCAGTACTTC. It specifies CASQRQGPETQYF. This chain links TRBV6-1 with TRBJ2-5; TRBD1 aligns across 7 bases. CDR3 length equals 13 residues. Losses at the gene ends were 8 bases for V and 5 bases for J; bases not matched to a gene: 8. Germline V gene lookup returns CDR1 MNHNS and CDR2 SASEGT.

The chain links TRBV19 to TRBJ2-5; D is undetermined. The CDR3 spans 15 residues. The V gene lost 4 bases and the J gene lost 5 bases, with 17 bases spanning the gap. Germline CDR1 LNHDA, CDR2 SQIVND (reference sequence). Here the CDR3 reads CASSTSTWSGETQYF. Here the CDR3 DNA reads TGTGCCAGTAGTACTTCCACTTGGAGTGGGGAGACCCAGTACTTC.

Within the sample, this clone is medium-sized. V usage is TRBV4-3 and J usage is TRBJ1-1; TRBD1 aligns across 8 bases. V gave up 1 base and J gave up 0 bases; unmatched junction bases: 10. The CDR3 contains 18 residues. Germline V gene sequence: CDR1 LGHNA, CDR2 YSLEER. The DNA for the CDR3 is TGCGCCAGCAGCCAAGGGGGGACAGGTGAAGTCATGAACACTGAAGCTTTCTTT. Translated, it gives CASSQGGTGEVMNTEAFF.

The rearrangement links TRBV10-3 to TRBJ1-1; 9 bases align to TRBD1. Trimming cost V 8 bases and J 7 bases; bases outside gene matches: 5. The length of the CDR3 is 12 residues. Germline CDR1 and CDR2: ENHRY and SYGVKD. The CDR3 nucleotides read TGTGCCATCCGGGACAGGGCGATTGAAGCTTTCTTT. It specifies CAIRDRAIEAFF.

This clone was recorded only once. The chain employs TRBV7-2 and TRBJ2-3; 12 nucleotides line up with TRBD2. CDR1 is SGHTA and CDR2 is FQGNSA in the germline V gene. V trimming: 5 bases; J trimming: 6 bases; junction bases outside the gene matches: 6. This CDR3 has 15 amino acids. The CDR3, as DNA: TGTGCCAGCAGCCCTAGCGGGGGGGCCGGGGATACGCAGTATTTT. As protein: CASSPSGGAGDTQYF.